This TCR beta chain was documented in a study of blood T cell repertoires in COVID-19. Study-wide context: T cells, B-cell-depleted T cells, or PBMCs supplied cDNA or gDNA.

The germline V and J ends were trimmed by 3 bases and 13 bases, with 16 bases remaining between them. The CDR3 runs 13 residues. As handled by the study authors: Amplified reference gene primers provided the basis for estimating nucleated cell counts. The table came from immunoSEQ multiplex PCR; TCRdb's copy has only in-frame clones and leaves some out. D and trimming come from the DNA, and the V and J calls and clone size come from that table. The repertoire consists of nearly 60,000 clones, with over 65% occurring once and the leading ten covering roughly 4.8%. The J gene is TRBJ2-1, the V gene TRBV12-3 or TRBV12-4; D might be TRBD2 (6 bases). The clonotype comes from a man between 35 and 55 years old with active COVID-19. The sequencing input was peripheral blood. CDR3 protein: CASSFGAGQGQFF. Here the CDR3 DNA reads TGTGCCAGCAGTTTTGGTGCGGGGCAGGGCCAGTTCTTC.